These T cell receptor beta chains were read from a single sample in a study of cytomegalovirus exposure and HLA in healthy donors. Produced via immunoSEQ multiplex PCR; TCRdb's table is partial and in-frame only. The sample consists of around 170,000 clones, roughly 79% of them appearing once. Sequenced: PBMCs. The source is a man aged 35-49 years in good health and CMV-seronegative. CDR3s include the opening cysteine and the closing phenylalanine or tryptophan. Fields, in order: J gene, V gene, CDR3 protein.

>TRBJ1-5|TRBV5-1
CASREGPYSNQPQHF
>TRBJ2-1|TRBV19
CASSKASGTGYHNEQFF
>TRBJ1-1|TRBV13
CASSLEGGGTEAFF
>TRBJ2-3|TRBV5-1
CASSSSTSERADTQYF
>TRBJ2-3|TRBV28
CASSLRVQDTQYF
>TRBJ2-2|TRBV29-1
CSVEDSWNPGTGELFF
>TRBJ2-2|TRBV19
CASSIVSGRANTGELFF
>TRBJ2-1|TRBV27
CASSPLAGVVREQFF
>TRBJ2-3|TRBV5-4
CASARGGTDTQYF
>TRBJ2-7|TRBV11-2
CASSRDYEQYF
>TRBJ1-1|TRBV7-2
CASSTTVNTEAFF
>TRBJ1-5|TRBV29-1
CSVAGQNSNQPQHF
>TRBJ1-3|TRBV5-1
CASSLSTVSGNTIYF
>TRBJ2-2|TRBV10-1
CASTSRANTGELFF
>TRBJ2-7|TRBV5-1
CASSLSAGPGREQYF
>TRBJ2-5|TRBV5-1
CASSLAGDQETQYF
>TRBJ2-1|TRBV9
CASSPPVGDREQFF
>TRBJ2-4|TRBV5-1
CASSPGEVAPKNIQYF
>TRBJ2-3|TRBV9
CASSETGGDTDTQYF
>TRBJ1-2|TRBV5-6
CASSSTGGYGYTF
>TRBJ1-4|TRBV5-6
CASSQGQGRIGEKLFF
>TRBJ2-3|TRBV6-5
CASSLTGVLTDTQYF
>TRBJ2-2|TRBV19
CASSIEGVTGELFF
>TRBJ2-1|TRBV2
CASPRTGGEQFF
>TRBJ1-1|TRBV9
CASSARGQTEAFF
>TRBJ1-1|TRBV29-1
CSVTPQVMNTEAFF
>TRBJ2-3|TRBV11-2
CASSTIIKRGGISTDTQYF
>TRBJ1-3|TRBV5-1
CASSLEGTSGNTIYF
>TRBJ2-7|TRBV6-5
CASTDGPGTYEQYF
>TRBJ2-1|TRBV20-1
CSAIAGVEQFF
>TRBJ2-6|TRBV10-3
CAISAGGSGANGLTF
>TRBJ1-6|TRBV9
CASSGGQGRDPGSPLHF
>TRBJ2-7|TRBV7-9
CASSDTGTGPEQYF
>TRBJ2-5|TRBV2
CASSRGQGETQYF
>TRBJ1-5|TRBV2
CASKDLSRGNQPQHF
>TRBJ2-5|TRBV29-1
CSVSEGAQYF
>TRBJ1-1|TRBV7-9
CAIHRGPATEAFF
>TRBJ1-2|TRBV28
CASSLLGGDYGYTF
>TRBJ2-1|TRBV28
CASMREGVQFF
>TRBJ1-5|TRBV28
CASSEQGGNQPQHF
>TRBJ1-5|TRBV27
CATRAGVGNQPQHF
>TRBJ2-1|TRBV19
CASSQIGTSAFNEQFF
>-|TRBV19
CASSRVGGSYEQYF
>TRBJ1-2|TRBV6-5
CASSYHSPANYGYTF
>TRBJ2-1|TRBV27
CASSLARASYNEQFF
>TRBJ1-1|TRBV7-6
CASSLARRLDEAFF
>TRBJ1-5|TRBV28
CASSSRQARQPQHF
>TRBJ2-3|TRBV5-6
CASSFRDRGPYILTDTQYF
>TRBJ2-3|TRBV7-2
CASTLTGDTQYF
>TRBJ2-2|TRBV27
CASSFPRGTGELFF